What follows are 23 T cell receptor beta chains derived from one specimen sequenced in a study of shared clonotypes between healthy human individuals. CD45RO-negative, CCR7-positively selected cells formed the naive CD8 fraction, excluding terminally differentiated effector memory CD45RA+ cells. The protocol was immunoSEQ multiplex PCR, while the TCRdb copy is restricted to in-frame clones and leaves out a portion. The sample records roughly 2.1 million clones, approximately 94% being singletons. The specimen sequenced was naive CD8+ T cells from PBMCs. Receptors were obtained from a man aged 18 to 29 in good health. Some clones in this sample may be carry-over from other donors' samples.

The rearrangement uses TRBV6-5 and TRBJ1-2, with TRBD1 matching 8 bases. This CDR3 contains 13 residues. V lost 4 bases, J lost 6 bases, and 4 bases stayed unmatched. Germline values: CDR1 MNHEY, CDR2 SVGAGI. CDR3 residues: CASSLTGADGYTF. As DNA, the CDR3 is TGTGCCAGCAGTTTGACAGGGGCGGATGGCTACACCTTC.

V gene TRBV18 combines with J gene TRBJ2-1; 12 nucleotides align to TRBD2. V lost 0 bases and J lost 6; bases outside the gene matches: 9. This CDR3 is built from 18 residues. Germline values: CDR1 KGHSH, CDR2 LQKENI. The DNA for the CDR3 is TGTGCCAGCTCACCACCGAGACTAGCGGGAGTAGTGGTCAATGAGCAGTTCTTC. Translation gives CASSPPRLAGVVVNEQFF.

The chain couples TRBV4-2 to TRBJ2-1; 12 positions agree with TRBD2. Unmatched junction bases numbered 3, after V lost 4 bases and J lost 5 bases. CDR1 LGHNA and CDR2 YNFKEQ come from the germline V gene. The CDR3 length is 15 residues. The CDR3 loop reads CASSRLAGVDNEQFF. The CDR3 DNA reads TGTGCCAGCAGCCGACTAGCGGGAGTCGACAATGAGCAGTTCTTC.

The chain links TRBV7-9 to TRBJ2-7; 10 bases agree with TRBD1. V gave up 5 bases and J gave up 0 bases; unmatched junction bases: 4. CDR3 size: 15 residues. In germline, CDR1 is SEHNR, CDR2 FQNEAQ (reference sequence). The CDR3 DNA follows: TGTGCCAGCAGCGGTAGGACAGGGGGCTCCTACGAGCAGTACTTC. The encoded protein is CASSGRTGGSYEQYF.

The chain links TRBV9 to TRBJ2-7; D tentatively fits TRBD1 or TRBD2 (5 bases each). Deletions cut 0 bases from V and 5 bases from J, with 12 bases between. CDR1 is SGDLS, CDR2 YYNGEE, per germline. The CDR3 covers 14 residues. CDR3 DNA sequence: TGTGCCAGCAGCGTAGGTTGGGGGAGCGACGAGCAGTACTTC. Its translation is CASSVGWGSDEQYF.

V usage is TRBV28 and J usage is TRBJ2-7; D is undetermined. The V end lost 2 bases, the J end lost 0 bases, and 8 bases lay between the germline ends. This CDR3 contains 14 residues. Per germline, CDR1 MDHEN and CDR2 SYDVKM. CDR3 region: CASSLDRTSYEQYF. In DNA, the CDR3 is TGTGCCAGCAGTTTAGACCGTACCTCCTACGAGCAGTACTTC.

The genes are TRBV7-9 and TRBJ2-1; either TRBD1 or TRBD2 may fit D (7 bases each). V gave up 9 bases and J gave up 5 bases, with 11 bases separating them. This CDR3 contains 12 residues. The germline CDR1 and CDR2 sequences are SEHNR and FQNEAQ (reference sequence). The CDR3 DNA sequence: TGTGCCAGATCAGGGGGGGACAATGAGCAGTTCTTC. Amino acid sequence: CARSGGDNEQFF.

CDR3: CASSVGDGHQPQHF. In nucleotides, the CDR3 is TGTGCCAGCAGCGTAGGGGACGGCCATCAGCCCCAGCATTTT. This chain links TRBV9 with TRBJ1-5, with D maybe TRBD1 (5 bases). Germline CDR1 reads SGDLS; CDR2 reads YYNGEE. V dropped 0 bases and J dropped 5 bases, with 9 bases sitting between them. CDR3 length equals 14 residues.

The chain links TRBV6-4 to TRBJ1-2, with 7 bases matching TRBD1. Per the germline V gene, CDR1 is MRHNA and CDR2 is SNTAGT. V lost 6 bases and J lost 8; bases outside the gene matches: 15. The CDR3 has 15 amino acids. As DNA, the CDR3 is TGTGCCAGCAGGGGTAGGGGGCCTTTGTTACTAGGCTACACCTTC. This encodes CASRGRGPLLLGYTF.

The chain combines TRBV11-2 with TRBJ2-3, with D maybe TRBD1 (6 bases). CDR3 size: 18 residues. Trimming removed 1 base at V and 5 bases at J, with 22 bases between. CDR1 and CDR2 from the germline V gene are SGHAT and FQNNGV. This CDR3 is CASSLVAGARFVKDTQYF. The CDR3 nucleotides read TGTGCCAGCAGCTTAGTAGCAGGGGCCCGTTTTGTGAAAGATACGCAGTATTTT.

V usage is TRBV21-1 and J usage is TRBJ1-2. TRBV21-1 is deemed a pseudogene. There are 17 residues in the CDR3. The chain's CDR3 is CASSKRDTPQISYGYTF. In DNA, the CDR3 is TGTGCCAGCAGCAAGCGGGACACTCCCCAAATATCATATGGCTACACCTTC.

The genes are TRBV2 and TRBJ2-1; 10 bases are shared with TRBD2. Germline values: CDR1 SNHLY, CDR2 FYNNEI. The length of the CDR3 is 15 residues. V lost 6 bases, J lost 8 bases, and 10 bases stayed unmatched. For the CDR3, the DNA is TGTGCCAGCAGCAAAGATAGCGGGGGGTTGTATGAGCAGTTCTTC. Amino acid sequence: CASSKDSGGLYEQFF. Drawing the rest from reference TRBV2 and TRBJ2-1, the complete variable domain is EPEVTQTPSHQVTQMGQEVILRCVPISNHLYFYWYRQILGQKVEFLVSFYNNEISEKSEIFDDQFSVERPDGSNFTLKIRSTKLEDSAMYFCASSKDSGGLYEQFFGPGTRLTVL.

This clone was seen just once. The CDR3 DNA follows: TGTGCCAGCTCTACAGGAAGCAATCAGCCCCAGCATTTT. It yields the protein CASSTGSNQPQHF. The chain combines TRBV6-5 with TRBJ1-5; tentatively, D is TRBD1 (5 bases). The V and J ends lost 8 bases and 1 base respectively, with 9 bases between them. The germline V gene has CDR1 MNHEY and CDR2 SVGAGI. The length of the CDR3 is 13 residues.

The V call is TRBV19, the J call TRBJ1-3; TRBD1 matches 7 bases. Germline values: CDR1 LNHDA, CDR2 SQIVND (reference sequence). The CDR3 extends over 13 amino acids. The V gene end was trimmed by 8 bases and the J gene end by 8 bases; junction bases not matched to a gene: 9. In DNA form, the CDR3 reads TGTGCCAGTCGCCAGGGGGGCGGGTACACCATATATTTT. Its translation is CASRQGGGYTIYF.

Comments on this clone: Within the sample, other DNA sequences also encode this same CDR3. V and J are TRBV11-2 and TRBJ2-1, with 7 bases identical to TRBD2. CDR1 and CDR2 (germline): SGHAT, FQNNGV. The CDR3 sequence is 17 residues long. The V gene end was trimmed by 1 base and the J gene end by 0 bases; junction bases not matched to a gene: 6. CDR3 sequence: CASSLVLGGSSYNEQFF. CDR3 sequence (DNA): TGTGCCAGCAGCTTAGTTCTAGGCGGGAGCTCCTACAATGAGCAGTTCTTC.

This clone was detected only once. The chain is built from TRBV2 and TRBJ2-2, with TRBD1 as a possible D gene (7 bases). The germline CDR1 and CDR2 sequences are SNHLY and FYNNEI. Trimming pared 2 bases from V and 4 bases from J, leaving 20 bases between. The length of the CDR3 is 18 residues. CDR3 residues: CASSEPEGGTDPTGELFF. CDR3 nucleotide sequence: TGTGCCAGCAGTGAACCCGAAGGGGGGACAGATCCCACCGGGGAGCTGTTTTTT.

The chain combines TRBV19 with TRBJ1-2; D perhaps matches TRBD1 (6 bases). The ends were cut back, 6 bases at V and 2 bases at J, with 10 bases in the middle. This CDR3 has 13 amino acids. The germline CDR1 and CDR2 sequences are LNHDA and SQIVND (reference sequence). This CDR3 reads CASSHGGNYGYTF. CDR3 coding DNA: TGTGCCAGTAGCCACGGGGGCAACTATGGCTACACCTTC.

This sequence joins TRBV11-1 and TRBJ1-3; D perhaps matches TRBD1 (6 bases). V shed 5 bases and J shed 4 bases, with 15 bases lying between them. CDR3 length equals 15 residues. CDR1 and CDR2 (germline): SGHAT, FQDESV (reference sequence). The CDR3 reads CASSEAQGTGNTIYF. The CDR3 coding sequence is TGTGCCAGCAGCGAGGCGCAGGGGACGGGAAACACCATATATTTT.

CDR3 in amino acids: CASSPNSLPEYEQYF. The CDR3 nucleotides are TGTGCCAGCAGCCCTAACAGCTTACCGGAATACGAGCAGTACTTC. The chain joins TRBV27 to TRBJ2-7, with D unresolved. This CDR3 region has 15 residues. From germline, CDR1 is MNHEY and CDR2 SMNVEV (reference sequence). Trimming left V 6 bases short and J 4 bases short, with 19 bases between.

This clone appeared a single time. The V call is TRBV4-3, the J call TRBJ2-5; D gene uncertain. CDR1 is LGHNA, CDR2 YSLEER, per germline. V was trimmed by 1 base and J by 2 bases, leaving 11 bases between them. The CDR3 is 15 amino acids. In DNA form, the CDR3 reads TGCGCCAGCAGCCAAGTCCTCACCCAGCAAGAGACCCAGTACTTC. This encodes CASSQVLTQQETQYF.

The chain joins TRBV9 to TRBJ2-1; D ambiguous. This CDR3 has 15 residues. Germline loops: CDR1 SGDLS, CDR2 YYNGEE. Between the trimmed V and J ends, which lost 2 bases and 4 bases, there was a span of 13 bases. The CDR3, as DNA: TGTGCCAGCAGCGTGAACACCGGTCTATACAATGAGCAGTTCTTC. This codes for CASSVNTGLYNEQFF.

As for this clone: Other DNA sequences in this specimen translate into the identical CDR3. The V and J genes are TRBV27 and TRBJ1-5, with a tentative D call TRBD1 (5 bases). The V end lost 3 bases, the J end lost 1 base, and 7 bases lay between the germline ends. The length of the CDR3 is 14 residues. Germline-derived CDR1 and CDR2 are MNHEY and SMNVEV (reference sequence). For the CDR3, the DNA is TGTGCCAGCAGTTTGGGACTGAGCAATCAGCCCCAGCATTTT. It encodes CASSLGLSNQPQHF.

The rearrangement joins TRBV9 to TRBJ2-2; possibly TRBD1 or TRBD2 for D (5 bases each). V was cut by 0 bases and J by 2 bases, with 11 bases left in between. CDR1 SGDLS and CDR2 YYNGEE come from the germline V gene. This CDR3 contains 16 residues. The CDR3 DNA follows: TGTGCCAGCAGCGTAGTGCCGGGGCGAAACACCGGGGAGCTGTTTTTT. Encoded protein: CASSVVPGRNTGELFF.